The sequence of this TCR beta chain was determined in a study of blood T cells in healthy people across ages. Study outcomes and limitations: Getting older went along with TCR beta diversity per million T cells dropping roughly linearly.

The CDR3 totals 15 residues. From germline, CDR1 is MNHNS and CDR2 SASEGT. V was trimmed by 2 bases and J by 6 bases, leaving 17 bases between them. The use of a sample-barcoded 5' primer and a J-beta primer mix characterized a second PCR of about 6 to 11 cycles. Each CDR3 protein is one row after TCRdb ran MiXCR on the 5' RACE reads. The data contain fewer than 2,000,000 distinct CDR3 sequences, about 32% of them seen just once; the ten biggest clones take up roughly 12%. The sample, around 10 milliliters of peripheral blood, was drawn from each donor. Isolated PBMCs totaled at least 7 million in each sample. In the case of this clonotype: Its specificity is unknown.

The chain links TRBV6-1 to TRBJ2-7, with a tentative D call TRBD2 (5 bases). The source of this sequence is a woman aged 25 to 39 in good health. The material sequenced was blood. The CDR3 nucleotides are TGTGCCAGCAGTGAAAGTGTTGGGTTTGGACTCGAGCAGTACTTC. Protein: CASSESVGFGLEQYF.